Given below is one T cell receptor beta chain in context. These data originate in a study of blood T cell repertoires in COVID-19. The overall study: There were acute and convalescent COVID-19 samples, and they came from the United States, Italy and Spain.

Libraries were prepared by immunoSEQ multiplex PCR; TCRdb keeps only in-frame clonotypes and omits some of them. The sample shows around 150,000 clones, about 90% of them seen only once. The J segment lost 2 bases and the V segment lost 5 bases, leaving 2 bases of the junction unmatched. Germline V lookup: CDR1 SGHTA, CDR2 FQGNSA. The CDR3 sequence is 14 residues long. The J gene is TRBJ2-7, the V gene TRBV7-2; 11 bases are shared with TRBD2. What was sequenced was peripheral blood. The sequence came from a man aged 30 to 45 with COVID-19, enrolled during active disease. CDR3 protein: CASSELAGAYEQYF. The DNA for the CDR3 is TGTGCCAGCAGCGAACTAGCGGGAGCCTACGAGCAGTACTTC. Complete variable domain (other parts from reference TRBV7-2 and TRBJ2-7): GAGVSQSPSNKVTEKGKDVELRCDPISGHTALYWYRQSLGQGLEFLIYFQGNSAPDKSGLPSDRFSAERTGGSVSTLTIQRTQQEDSAVYLCASSELAGAYEQYFGPGTRLTVT.